The entry below describes one T cell receptor (beta chain). The antigen remains undetermined. The data belong to a study of post-analysis software for immune sequencing data. Study conclusions and caveats: By F measure, strong co-clustering occurred among samples prepared in the same batch. Patients used five TRBV segments, including TRBV5-6, TRBV5-1 and TRBV20-1, more often than controls.

V was pared by 11 bases and J by 4 bases, with 8 bases of the junction left unmatched. Germline CDR1 reads LGHNA; CDR2 reads YSLEER. CDR3 size: 13 residues. Incorporated into the TCR beta cDNA libraries were unique molecular identifiers, which served to reduce PCR and sequencing biases. The authors obtained roughly 500,000 cDNA molecules from around 0.96 to 9.9 million T cells. One entry per CDR3 protein results from TCRdb running MiXCR on the PCR reads. The sample consists of hundreds of thousands of distinct CDR3 sequences, 45% of them appearing once. The sequencing sample was made of blood. V is TRBV4-3 and J is TRBJ2-1; TRBD2 matches at 7 bases. The receptor's source is a girl aged 5-17 years with multiple sclerosis. This CDR3 reads CAGSGGEYNEQFF. The CDR3 region has the DNA TGCGCCGGTTCGGGAGGAGAATACAATGAGCAGTTCTTC.